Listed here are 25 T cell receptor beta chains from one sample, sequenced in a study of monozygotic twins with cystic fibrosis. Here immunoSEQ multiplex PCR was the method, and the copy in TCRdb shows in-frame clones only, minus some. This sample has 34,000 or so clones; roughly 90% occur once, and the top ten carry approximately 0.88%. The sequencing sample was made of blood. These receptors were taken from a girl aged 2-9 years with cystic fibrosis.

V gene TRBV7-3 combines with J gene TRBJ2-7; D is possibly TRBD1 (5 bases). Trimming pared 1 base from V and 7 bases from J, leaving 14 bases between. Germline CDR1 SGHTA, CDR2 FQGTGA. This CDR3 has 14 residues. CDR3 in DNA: TGTGCCAGCAGCTTAATTAAGGGGTTCTGGGAGCAGTACTTC. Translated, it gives CASSLIKGFWEQYF.

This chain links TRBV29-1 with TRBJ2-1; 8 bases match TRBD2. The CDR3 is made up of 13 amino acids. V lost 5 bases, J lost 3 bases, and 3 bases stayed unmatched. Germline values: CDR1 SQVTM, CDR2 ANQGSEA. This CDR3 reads CSVQAGDYNEQFF. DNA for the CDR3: TGCAGCGTTCAAGCGGGAGACTACAATGAGCAGTTCTTC.

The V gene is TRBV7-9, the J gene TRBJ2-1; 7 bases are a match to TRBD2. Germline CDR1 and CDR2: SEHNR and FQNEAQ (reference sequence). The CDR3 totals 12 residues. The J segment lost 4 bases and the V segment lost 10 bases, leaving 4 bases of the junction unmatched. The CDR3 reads CATLADYNEQFF. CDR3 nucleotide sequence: TGTGCCACCCTAGCGGATTACAATGAGCAGTTCTTC.

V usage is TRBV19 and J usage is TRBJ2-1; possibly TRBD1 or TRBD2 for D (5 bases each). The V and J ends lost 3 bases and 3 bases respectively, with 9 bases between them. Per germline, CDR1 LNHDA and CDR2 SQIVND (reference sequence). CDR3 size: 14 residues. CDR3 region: CASSIGTVYNEQFF. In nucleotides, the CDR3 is TGTGCCAGTAGTATCGGGACGGTCTACAATGAGCAGTTCTTC. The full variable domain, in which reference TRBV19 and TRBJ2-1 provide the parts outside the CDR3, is DGGITQSPKYLFRKEGQNVTLSCEQNLNHDAMYWYRQDPGQGLRLIYYSQIVNDFQKGDIAEGYSVSREKKESFPLTVTSAQKNPTAFYLCASSIGTVYNEQFFGPGTRLTVL.

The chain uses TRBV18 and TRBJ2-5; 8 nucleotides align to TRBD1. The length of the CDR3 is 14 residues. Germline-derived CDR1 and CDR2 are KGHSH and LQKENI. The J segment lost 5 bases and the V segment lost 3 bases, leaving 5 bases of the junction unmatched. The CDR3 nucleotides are TGTGCCAGCTCACCGCGGACAGGGTTTGAGACCCAGTACTTC. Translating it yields CASSPRTGFETQYF.

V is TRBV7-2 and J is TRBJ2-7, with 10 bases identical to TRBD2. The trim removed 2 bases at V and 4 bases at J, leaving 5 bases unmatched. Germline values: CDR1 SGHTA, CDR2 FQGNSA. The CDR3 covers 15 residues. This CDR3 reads CASSLLAGVRYEQYF. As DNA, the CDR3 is TGTGCCAGCAGCTTACTAGCGGGAGTGAGATACGAGCAGTACTTC.

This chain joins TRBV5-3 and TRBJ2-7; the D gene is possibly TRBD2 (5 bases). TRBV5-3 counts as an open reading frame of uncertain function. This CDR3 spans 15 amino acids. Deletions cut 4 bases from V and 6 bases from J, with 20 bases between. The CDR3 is CARSQGTGKFAEQYF. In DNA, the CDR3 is TGTGCCAGAAGCCAAGGAACCGGGAAATTTGCCGAGCAGTACTTC.

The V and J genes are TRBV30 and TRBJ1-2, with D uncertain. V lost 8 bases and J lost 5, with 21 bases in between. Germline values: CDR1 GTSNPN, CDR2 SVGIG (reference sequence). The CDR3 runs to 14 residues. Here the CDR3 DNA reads TGTGCCGGAGTTGCCCACGAGGCCTATTATGGCTACACCTTC. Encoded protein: CAGVAHEAYYGYTF.

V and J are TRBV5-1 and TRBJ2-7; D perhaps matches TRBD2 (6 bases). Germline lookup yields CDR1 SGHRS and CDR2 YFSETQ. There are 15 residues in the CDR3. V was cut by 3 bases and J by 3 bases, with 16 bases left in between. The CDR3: CASSYGRGQIYEQYF. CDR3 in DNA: TGCGCCAGCAGCTATGGGCGGGGCCAGATCTACGAGCAGTACTTC.

CDR3 in DNA: TGTGCCAGCAGCCCGGGTCCTAGGGATGAGCAGTTCTTC. Protein: CASSPGPRDEQFF. This chain links TRBV11-2 with TRBJ2-1; unclear D gene. Germline V CDR1 and CDR2: SGHAT, FQNNGV. The CDR3 spans 13 residues. Trimming left V 5 bases short and J 8 bases short, with 13 bases between.

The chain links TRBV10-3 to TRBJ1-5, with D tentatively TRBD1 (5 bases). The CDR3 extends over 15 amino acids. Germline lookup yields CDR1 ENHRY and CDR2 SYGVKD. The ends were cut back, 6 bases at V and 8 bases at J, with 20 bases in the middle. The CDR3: CAISLDWGSSKPQHF. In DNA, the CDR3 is TGTGCCATCAGCCTGGATTGGGGGAGCAGCAAGCCCCAGCATTTT.

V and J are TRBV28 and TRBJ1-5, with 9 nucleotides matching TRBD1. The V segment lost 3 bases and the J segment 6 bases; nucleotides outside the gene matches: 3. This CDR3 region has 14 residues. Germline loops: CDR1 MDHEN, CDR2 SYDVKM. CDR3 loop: CASSLGQGIQPQHF. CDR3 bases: TGTGCCAGCAGTTTGGGACAGGGTATTCAGCCCCAGCATTTT.

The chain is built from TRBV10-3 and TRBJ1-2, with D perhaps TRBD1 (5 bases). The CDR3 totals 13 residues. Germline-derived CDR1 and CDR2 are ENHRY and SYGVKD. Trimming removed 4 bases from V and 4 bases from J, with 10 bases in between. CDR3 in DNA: TGTGCCATCAGTGTGTGGGGGGGCTATGGCTACACCTTC. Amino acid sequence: CAISVWGGYGYTF.

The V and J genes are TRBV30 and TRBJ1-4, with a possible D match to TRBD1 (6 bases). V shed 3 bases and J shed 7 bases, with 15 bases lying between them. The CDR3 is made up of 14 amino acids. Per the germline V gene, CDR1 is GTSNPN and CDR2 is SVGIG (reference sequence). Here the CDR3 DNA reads TGTGCCTGGAGAAAGGGGGGGCGAGGTGAAAAACTGTTTTTT. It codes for CAWRKGGRGEKLFF.

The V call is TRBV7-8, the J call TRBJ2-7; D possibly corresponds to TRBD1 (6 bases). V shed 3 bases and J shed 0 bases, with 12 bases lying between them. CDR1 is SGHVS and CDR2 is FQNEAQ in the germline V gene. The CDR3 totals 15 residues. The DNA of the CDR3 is TGTGCCAGCAGCTTGTTACAGGGCCCCTCCTACGAGCAGTACTTC. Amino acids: CASSLLQGPSYEQYF.

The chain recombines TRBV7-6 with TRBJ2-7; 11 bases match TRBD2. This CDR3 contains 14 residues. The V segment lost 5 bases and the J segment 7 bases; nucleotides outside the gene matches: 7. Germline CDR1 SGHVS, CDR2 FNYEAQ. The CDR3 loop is CASSPKRTSGEQYF. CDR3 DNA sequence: TGTGCCAGCAGCCCCAAACGGACTAGCGGGGAGCAGTACTTC.

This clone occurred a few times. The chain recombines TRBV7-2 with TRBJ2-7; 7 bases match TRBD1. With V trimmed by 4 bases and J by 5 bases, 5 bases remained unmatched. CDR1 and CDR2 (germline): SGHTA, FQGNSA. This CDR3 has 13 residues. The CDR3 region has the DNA TGTGCCAGCAGCTCGGGACAGTTACACGAGCAGTACTTC. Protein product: CASSSGQLHEQYF.

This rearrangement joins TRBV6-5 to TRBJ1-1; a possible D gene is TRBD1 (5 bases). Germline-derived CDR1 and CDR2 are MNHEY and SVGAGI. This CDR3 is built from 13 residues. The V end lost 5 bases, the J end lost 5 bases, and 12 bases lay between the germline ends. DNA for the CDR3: TGTGCCAGCAGTCCGGGGGGGATGACTGAAGCTTTCTTT. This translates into CASSPGGMTEAFF.

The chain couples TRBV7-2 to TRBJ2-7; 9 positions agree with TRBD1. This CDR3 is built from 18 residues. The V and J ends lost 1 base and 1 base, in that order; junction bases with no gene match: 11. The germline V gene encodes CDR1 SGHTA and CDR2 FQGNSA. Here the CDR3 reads CASSLGLGWGQGSYEQYF. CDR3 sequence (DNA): TGTGCCAGCAGCTTAGGCCTGGGGTGGGGACAGGGTTCCTACGAGCAGTACTTC.

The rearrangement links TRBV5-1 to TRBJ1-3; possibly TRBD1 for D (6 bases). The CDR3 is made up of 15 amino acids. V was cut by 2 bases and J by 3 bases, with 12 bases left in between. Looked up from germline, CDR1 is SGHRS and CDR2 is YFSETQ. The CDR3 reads CASSLGTKDGNTIYF. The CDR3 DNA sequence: TGCGCCAGCAGCTTAGGGACAAAAGATGGAAACACCATATATTTT.

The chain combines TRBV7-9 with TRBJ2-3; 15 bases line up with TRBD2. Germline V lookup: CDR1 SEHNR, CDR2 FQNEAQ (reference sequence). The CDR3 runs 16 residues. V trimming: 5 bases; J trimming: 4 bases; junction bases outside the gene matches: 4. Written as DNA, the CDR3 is TGTGCCAGCAGCCAGCGGACTAGCGGGGGGGCAGATACGCAGTATTTT. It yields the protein CASSQRTSGGADTQYF.

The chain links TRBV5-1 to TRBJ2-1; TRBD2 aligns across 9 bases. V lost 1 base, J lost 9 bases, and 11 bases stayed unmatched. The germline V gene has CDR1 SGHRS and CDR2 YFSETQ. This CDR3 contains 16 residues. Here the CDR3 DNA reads TGCGCCAGCAGCTTGAGGCGGGAGGGCCGTTGGGCTGAGCAGTTCTTC. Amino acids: CASSLRREGRWAEQFF.

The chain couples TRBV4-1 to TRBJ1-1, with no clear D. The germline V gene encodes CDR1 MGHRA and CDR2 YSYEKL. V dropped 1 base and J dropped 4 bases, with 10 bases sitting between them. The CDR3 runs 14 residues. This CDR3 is CASSQGPSFTEAFF. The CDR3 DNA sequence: TGCGCCAGCAGCCAAGGTCCGTCGTTCACTGAAGCTTTCTTT.

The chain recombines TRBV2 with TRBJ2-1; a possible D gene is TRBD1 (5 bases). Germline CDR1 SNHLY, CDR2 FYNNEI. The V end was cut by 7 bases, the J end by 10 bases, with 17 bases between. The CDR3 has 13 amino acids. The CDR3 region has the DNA TGTGCCAGCAATCCTTCAGGGATCCCGGAGCAGTTCTTC. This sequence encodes CASNPSGIPEQFF.

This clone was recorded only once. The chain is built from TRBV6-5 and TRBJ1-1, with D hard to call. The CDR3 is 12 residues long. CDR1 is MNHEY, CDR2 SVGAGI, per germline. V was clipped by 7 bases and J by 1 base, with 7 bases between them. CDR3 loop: CASTSPNTEAFF. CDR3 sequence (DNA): TGTGCCAGCACCTCGCCGAACACTGAAGCTTTCTTT.